This T cell receptor (beta chain) was profiled in a study of ipilimumab plus nivolumab after autologous stem cell transplantation. As concerns this clone: At the DNA level, this CDR3 is encoded by other sequences in the same sample as well.

Patients got ipilimumab 1 mg/kg beginning 14 to 28 days post-transplant. With 6 bases removed from V and 5 bases from J, the gap between germline ends came to 19 bases. This CDR3 spans 14 amino acids. The V gene's germline CDR1 is SQVTM and CDR2 ANQGSEA. Sequenced by immunoSEQ multiplex PCR; TCRdb stores in-frame clones only, minus some. The sample carries about 15,000 clones, 71% recorded once. V is TRBV29-1 and J is TRBJ1-2; maybe TRBD1 (5 bases). The source of this sequence is a male donor with diffuse large B-cell lymphoma. Source: PBMCs, taken in a trial of ipilimumab plus nivolumab as post-transplant consolidation. In nucleotides, the CDR3 is TGCAGCGTCGAGGGAATACTGGGGGTATATGGCTACACCTTC. This gives the protein CSVEGILGVYGYTF.